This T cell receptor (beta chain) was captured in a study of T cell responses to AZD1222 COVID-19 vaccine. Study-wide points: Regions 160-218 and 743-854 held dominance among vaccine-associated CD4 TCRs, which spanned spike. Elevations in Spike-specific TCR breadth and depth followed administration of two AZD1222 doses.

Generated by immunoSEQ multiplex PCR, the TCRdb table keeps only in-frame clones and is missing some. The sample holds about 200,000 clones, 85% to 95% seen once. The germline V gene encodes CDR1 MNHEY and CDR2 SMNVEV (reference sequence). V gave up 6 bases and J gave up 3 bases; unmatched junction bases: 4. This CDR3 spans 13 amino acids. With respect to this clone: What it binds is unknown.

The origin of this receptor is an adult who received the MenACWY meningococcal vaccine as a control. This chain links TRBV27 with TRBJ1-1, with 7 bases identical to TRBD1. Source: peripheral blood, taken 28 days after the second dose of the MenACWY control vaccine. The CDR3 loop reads CASRSGGYTEAFF. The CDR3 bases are TGTGCCAGCAGGTCAGGGGGGTACACTGAAGCTTTCTTT.